The clone carrying this T cell receptor beta chain occurred a few times. These data are taken from a study of patients and donors after allogeneic stem cell transplantation. Germline V CDR1 and CDR2: KGHSH, LQKENI. The V segment lost 6 bases and the J segment 2 bases; nucleotides outside the gene matches: 8. The CDR3 loop spans 18 amino acids. TCRdb re-analysed the RT-PCR reads in MiXCR, keeping a single row per CDR3 protein. The repertoire holds under 200,000 distinct CDR3 sequences, approximately 30% seen once, with around 3.3% in the top ten. This chain links TRBV18 with TRBJ2-2, with TRBD2 identical over 14 bases. The clonotype was recovered from a human donor who was either an allogeneic HSCT recipient or a stem cell or donor lymphocyte infusion donor (not recorded which). It is not recorded whose cells these are; they may come from a transplant donor. Sequencing was done on a sample of blood, either unsorted or a sorted T cell fraction (not recorded which). This CDR3 is CASSLGLAGGSNTGELFF. CDR3 DNA sequence: TGTGCCAGCTCGCTAGGACTAGCGGGAGGATCCAACACCGGGGAGCTGTTTTTT.